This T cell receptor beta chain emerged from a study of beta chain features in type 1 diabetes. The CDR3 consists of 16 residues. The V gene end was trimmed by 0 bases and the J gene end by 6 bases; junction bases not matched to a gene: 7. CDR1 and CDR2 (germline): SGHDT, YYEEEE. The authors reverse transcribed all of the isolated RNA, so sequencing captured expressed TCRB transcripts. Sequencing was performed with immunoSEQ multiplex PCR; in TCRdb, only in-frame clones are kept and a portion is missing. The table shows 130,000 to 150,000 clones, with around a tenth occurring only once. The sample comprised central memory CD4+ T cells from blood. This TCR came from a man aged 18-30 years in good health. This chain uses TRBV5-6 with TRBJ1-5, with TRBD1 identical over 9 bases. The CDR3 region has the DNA TGTGCCAGCAGCTTGGCCGGGACAGGGTTCGTTCAGCCCCAGCATTTT. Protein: CASSLAGTGFVQPQHF.